This is a list of T cell receptor beta chains from one sample in a study of blood T cell repertoires in COVID-19. The table came from immunoSEQ multiplex PCR; TCRdb's copy has only in-frame clones and leaves some out. The sample holds roughly 200,000 clones, about 88% seen once. Sequenced input: peripheral blood. The receptors come from a man aged 45-65 years with COVID-19, enrolled during active disease. CDR3s include the opening cysteine and the closing phenylalanine or tryptophan. Not every row has a clone size; where given, it reads once, few, many or a size class.

v_call: TRBV12-1; j_call: TRBJ2-2; clone_size: .; cdr3_aa: CASRCPLHGGAGELFF
v_call: TRBV28; j_call: TRBJ2-7; clone_size: .; cdr3_aa: CASSFLTGGAYEQYF
v_call: TRBV5-1; j_call: TRBJ1-5; clone_size: once; cdr3_aa: CASSLDGQGDQPQHF
v_call: TRBV28; j_call: TRBJ2-3; clone_size: .; cdr3_aa: CASSSQGSDTQYF
v_call: TRBV11-2; j_call: TRBJ1-1; clone_size: .; cdr3_aa: CASSLGRVGTEAFF
v_call: TRBV20-1; j_call: TRBJ2-2; clone_size: .; cdr3_aa: CSASMLAGNTGELFF
v_call: TRBV7-3; j_call: TRBJ2-2; clone_size: .; cdr3_aa: CASSYWTGENTGELFF
v_call: TRBV18; j_call: TRBJ1-2; clone_size: .; cdr3_aa: CASSPPWRQGAGGYTF
v_call: TRBV19; j_call: TRBJ1-5; clone_size: .; cdr3_aa: CASSILSDRTNQPQHF
v_call: TRBV12-5; j_call: TRBJ2-1; clone_size: .; cdr3_aa: CASGLLGSGGYNEQFF
v_call: TRBV11-2; j_call: TRBJ2-1; clone_size: .; cdr3_aa: CASSLDTYNEQFF
v_call: TRBV19; j_call: TRBJ2-6; clone_size: .; cdr3_aa: CASSATSPGANVLTF
v_call: TRBV6-1; j_call: TRBJ1-5; clone_size: .; cdr3_aa: CASTRTADSNQPQHF
v_call: TRBV6-5; j_call: TRBJ2-2; clone_size: .; cdr3_aa: CASSPTASAGELFF
v_call: TRBV10-3; j_call: TRBJ1-5; clone_size: .; cdr3_aa: CAISDGQGGNQPQHF
v_call: TRBV27; j_call: TRBJ2-3; clone_size: .; cdr3_aa: CASSRGLEQDTQYF
v_call: TRBV5-4; j_call: TRBJ2-3; clone_size: many; cdr3_aa: CASRTTSGGAIDTQYF
v_call: TRBV9; j_call: TRBJ2-7; clone_size: once; cdr3_aa: CASSVEPTLVYEQYF
v_call: TRBV11-2; j_call: TRBJ1-6; clone_size: .; cdr3_aa: CASSLGGSSPLHF
v_call: TRBV12-3/TRBV12-4; j_call: TRBJ1-4; clone_size: .; cdr3_aa: CASRSQNNEKLFF
v_call: TRBV3-1/TRBV3-2; j_call: TRBJ2-1; clone_size: once; cdr3_aa: CASSQVAGRGDNEQFF
v_call: TRBV4-2; j_call: TRBJ2-1; clone_size: .; cdr3_aa: CASSQDVGGGAYNEQFF
v_call: TRBV18; j_call: TRBJ1-1; clone_size: .; cdr3_aa: CASSRAANTEAFF
v_call: TRBV24-1; j_call: TRBJ2-2; clone_size: .; cdr3_aa: CATASNTGELFF
v_call: TRBV15; j_call: TRBJ1-3; clone_size: .; cdr3_aa: CATSSPAGNSGNTIYF
v_call: TRBV5-4; j_call: TRBJ2-5; clone_size: .; cdr3_aa: CASSRTSGVWETQYF
v_call: TRBV29-1; j_call: TRBJ2-1; clone_size: .; cdr3_aa: CSVAPQQGVEQFF
v_call: TRBV5-1; j_call: TRBJ1-6; clone_size: .; cdr3_aa: CASSPQGGSANSPLHF
v_call: TRBV5-4; j_call: TRBJ1-4; clone_size: .; cdr3_aa: CASSSGTLVEKLFF
v_call: TRBV28; j_call: TRBJ2-3; clone_size: .; cdr3_aa: CASSLGGRAEDTQYF
v_call: TRBV7-9; j_call: TRBJ2-7; clone_size: .; cdr3_aa: CASSPEAGVAYEQYF
v_call: TRBV5-1; j_call: TRBJ2-1; clone_size: .; cdr3_aa: CASRPGLAAFEQFF
v_call: TRBV7-2; j_call: TRBJ1-4; clone_size: .; cdr3_aa: CASSLGGTGTNEKLFF
v_call: TRBV19; j_call: TRBJ1-3; clone_size: .; cdr3_aa: CASSYGGGSGNTIYF
v_call: TRBV18; j_call: TRBJ2-7; clone_size: .; cdr3_aa: CASSPYRVGLAGVYEQYF
v_call: TRBV29-1; j_call: TRBJ1-3; clone_size: .; cdr3_aa: CSVPQWTGSGNTIYF
v_call: TRBV11-2; j_call: TRBJ1-1; clone_size: .; cdr3_aa: CASSWGGRLNTEAFF
v_call: TRBV18; j_call: TRBJ1-1; clone_size: .; cdr3_aa: CASSRLGARDTEAFF
v_call: TRBV7-2; j_call: TRBJ1-4; clone_size: .; cdr3_aa: CASSLWADEKLFF
v_call: TRBV3-1/TRBV3-2; j_call: TRBJ1-5; clone_size: .; cdr3_aa: CASSQGEGGWSNQPQHF
v_call: TRBV28; j_call: TRBJ2-3; clone_size: .; cdr3_aa: CASTSPGTGSLDTQYF
v_call: TRBV5-4; j_call: TRBJ2-6; clone_size: .; cdr3_aa: CASSLAGGGVNVLTF
v_call: TRBV7-9; j_call: TRBJ2-3; clone_size: once; cdr3_aa: CASSPTLALGTDTQYF